The clone carrying this T cell receptor (beta chain) was found many times. This beta chain is an unintended read in a library built for alpha chains; its size means little. These data belong to a study of spatial heterogeneity in lung cancer. About the study: Unique TCR and UMI combinations averaged more than ten appearances each in raw reads.

The time point here: sample taken at primary tumor resection. Unsorted samples of tumor, nontumor lung or frozen PBMC had their whole RNA sequenced. TCRdb redid the calling of the 5' RACE reads with MiXCR, one entry per CDR3 protein. The table records approximately 15,000 distinct CDR3 sequences, roughly 3.9% of them present only once. The V and J ends lost 2 bases and 4 bases respectively, with 9 bases between them. The germline V gene encodes CDR1 KGHDR and CDR2 SFDVKD. The CDR3 is made up of 14 amino acids. V usage is TRBV24-1 and J usage is TRBJ2-3; D not certain. The starting material was normal lung tissue next to the tumor, obtained at surgery. This clonotype was sampled from a male donor with early-stage non-small cell lung cancer. In DNA form, the CDR3 reads TGTGCCACCAGTGATTCGCCTCCGGCAGATACGCAGTATTTT. This translates into CATSDSPPADTQYF.